Described below is a single T cell receptor (beta chain) sequence and its context. Its cognate antigen is unknown. Researchers ran the PCR with 60 Vbeta and 13 Jbeta primers. Repertoires were generated with immunoSEQ multiplex PCR, while TCRdb's copy carries only in-frame clones and drops some. The sample contains roughly 120,000 clones, about 79% of which appear only once. The data originate from a study of cytomegalovirus exposure and HLA in healthy donors. Broader study findings: It was about 150 TCR beta chains that were listed as cytomegalovirus-associated. It was reported in a later analysis that an Asian-associated ancestry cluster showed fewer N-insertions than the approximately 690-donor mean.

The CDR3 length is 16 residues. Germline loops: CDR1 SGHKS, CDR2 YYEKEE (reference sequence). Trimming removed 4 bases from V and 1 base from J; junction bases left unmatched: 8. The rearrangement links TRBV5-5 to TRBJ1-1; TRBD1 aligns across 9 bases. This sequence was found in a woman younger than 35 in good health and CMV-seropositive. Sequenced material: PBMCs. As DNA, the CDR3 is TGTGCCAGCAGCCGGACAGGGGCGATTTCGAACACTGAAGCTTTCTTT. Translated: CASSRTGAISNTEAFF.